This paragraph covers one T cell receptor beta chain sequence. Cohort allocation depended upon clinical history that participants reported. The data originate from a study of blood T cell repertoires in COVID-19. The overall study: PBMCs, B-cell-depleted T cells, or T cells provided the cDNA or gDNA that made up the material.

Sequencing was performed with immunoSEQ multiplex PCR; in TCRdb, only in-frame clones are kept and a portion is missing. Of about 380,000 clones in the sample, about 90% are singletons; the top ten hold roughly 3%. J lost 10 bases, V lost 7 bases, and 10 bases had no gene match. The CDR3 length is 13 residues. The chain links TRBV12-3 or TRBV12-4 to TRBJ1-1, with 9 bases lining up with TRBD1. This sequence originates from a woman in her twenties or thirties who had recovered from COVID-19. The sequencing input was PBMCs or T cells enriched from blood (not recorded which). The CDR3 coding sequence is TGTGCCAGCACTACGACAGGGGGGGTGAGAGCTTTCTTT. It specifies CASTTTGGVRAFF.